This is a list of T cell receptor beta chains from one sample in a study of blood T cell repertoires in COVID-19. Sequenced by immunoSEQ multiplex PCR; TCRdb stores in-frame clones only, minus some. The table has about 380,000 clones, around 90% seen once. Input material: PBMCs or T cells enriched from blood (not recorded which). The receptors shown here come from a woman aged 18 to 35 who had recovered from COVID-19. Each CDR3 is given with its conserved first and last residue. Each record gives: clone size, D gene, CDR3 length, V gene, J gene, CDR3 DNA, CDR3 protein. The D gene is left open where the match is weak. Size tells how often a clone was seen (once, few, many) or the class of an expanded clone, and some rows leave it out.

>-|-|17|TRBV30|TRBJ1-6
TGTGCCTGGAGTAGGGACTTACTTTCAAGTGGCAATTCACCCCTCCACTTT
CAWSRDLLSSGNSPLHF
>-|-|13|TRBV6-5|TRBJ1-6
TGTGCCAGCAGCAAAGGGGGATATTCACCCCTCCACTTT
CASSKGGYSPLHF
>-|-|13|TRBV10-3|TRBJ1-1
TGTGCCATACGGACGGACATGAACACTGAAGCTTTCTTT
CAIRTDMNTEAFF
>-|TRBD1|15|TRBV9|TRBJ2-5
TGTGCCAGCAGCGGACGGGACAGGGAAGGGGAGACCCAGTACTTC
CASSGRDREGETQYF
>-|-|19|TRBV15|TRBJ1-5
TGTGCCACCAGCAGAGGGGTAGGAGGGGTAAGCAGTACTGCCCAGCCCCAGCATTTT
CATSRGVGGVSSTAQPQHF
>-|TRBD1|17|TRBV27|TRBJ1-2
TGTGCCAGCAGTCCTCGCCCGCGACAGGGGGCGAACTATGGCTACACCTTC
CASSPRPRQGANYGYTF
>-|-|13|TRBV5-4|TRBJ1-2
TGTGCCAGCACCCGGGAGAACAACTATGGCTACACCTTC
CASTRENNYGYTF
>-|-|14|TRBV11-3|TRBJ1-3
TGTGCCTCTTGGGGGGGGCGCTCTGGAAACACCATATATTTT
CASWGGRSGNTIYF
>few|-|14|TRBV27|TRBJ1-1
TGTGCCAGCAGTTTAGGACAAGCGAACACTGAAGCTTTCTTT
CASSLGQANTEAFF
>-|TRBD1|15|TRBV4-1|TRBJ1-1
TGCGCCAGCAGCCAAAGTTGGGACAGGGGGTCTGAAGCTTTCTTT
CASSQSWDRGSEAFF
>-|-|14|TRBV6-5|TRBJ2-7
TGTGCCAGCAGTCCGGACAACGGGGGGCGCGAGCAGTACTTC
CASSPDNGGREQYF
>once|TRBD1|12|TRBV7-9|TRBJ2-1
TGTGCCAGCAGGGACAGGTCCAGTGAGCAGTTCTTC
CASRDRSSEQFF
>-|-|15|TRBV6-5|TRBJ1-1
TGTGCCAGCAGCCAAACTCACGGGGGAAGCACTGAAGCTTTCTTT
CASSQTHGGSTEAFF
>-|TRBD2|16|TRBV4-3|TRBJ2-5
TGCGCCAGCAGCCAAGGATACGGGAGGGGTGTCCAAACCCAGTACTTC
CASSQGYGRGVQTQYF
>-|-|13|TRBV28|TRBJ1-4
TGTGCCAGCAGTTTGATGCGGCCAGCAGGGCTGTTTTTT
CASSLMRPAGLFF
>-|-|13|TRBV28|TRBJ2-2
TGTGCCAGCATCCGACACGTCACCGGGGAGCTGTTTTTT
CASIRHVTGELFF
>-|TRBD1|13|TRBV4-3|TRBJ1-2
TGCGCCAGCAGTCCTGGACAGGGCTATGGCTACACCTTC
CASSPGQGYGYTF
>-|-|15|TRBV5-6|TRBJ1-4
TGTGCCAGCAGCTCCTCAGGCAGTTTAAATGAAAAACTGTTTTTT
CASSSSGSLNEKLFF
>-|TRBD2|16|TRBV5-1|TRBJ2-2
TGCGCCAGCAGCTTGTCCCTACTAGCGGGGGCCGGGGAGCTGTTTTTT
CASSLSLLAGAGELFF
>-|-|11|TRBV11-2|TRBJ1-6
TGTGCCAGCAGCTCGAATTCACCCCTCCACTTT
CASSSNSPLHF
>-|-|17|TRBV23-1|TRBJ2-7
TGCGCCAGCAGGCCAACAGGGTTAAGGCCCATCTCCTACGAGCAGTACTTC
CASRPTGLRPISYEQYF
>-|-|15|TRBV15|TRBJ2-7
TGTGCCACCAGCAGACTTCAGGTGGCGTCCTACGAGCAGTACTTC
CATSRLQVASYEQYF
>-|-|15|TRBV5-1|TRBJ2-3
TGCGCCAGCAGCCCGTATCTAGGACTCACAGATACGCAGTATTTT
CASSPYLGLTDTQYF
>-|-|15|TRBV6-1|TRBJ1-1
TGTGCCAGCAGTGAACGGGGGGGTTGGAACACTGAAGCTTTCTTT
CASSERGGWNTEAFF
>-|-|24|TRBV21-1|TRBJ1-5
TGTGCCAGCAGCAAAGTGAGGGCACCACTTGAGGGACCCGGGGGGAATGTAAGCAATCAGCCCCAGCATTTT
CASSKVRAPLEGPGGNVSNQPQHF
>-|-|13|TRBV4-3|TRBJ2-5
TGCGCCTCGTCGAGACTCTCCGGAGAGACCCAGTACTTC
CASSRLSGETQYF
>-|-|16|TRBV18|TRBJ1-1
TGTGCCAGCTCACCGACCATTACAGGGAAGAACACTGAAGCTTTCTTT
CASSPTITGKNTEAFF
>-|TRBD2|15|TRBV6-2/TRBV6-3|TRBJ2-1
TGTGCCAGCAGTTTCGGACTAGCGGGGGCCCAAAAGCAGTTCTTC
CASSFGLAGAQKQFF
>-|-|15|TRBV19|TRBJ1-1
TGTGCCAGTAGGACCTTGGAAACGACGACCCGGGGAGCTTTCTTT
CASRTLETTTRGAFF
>-|-|17|TRBV4-3|TRBJ1-1
TGCGCCAGCAGCCCAACGGAAAAACAGTACTTCTACACTGAAGCTTTCTTT
CASSPTEKQYFYTEAFF
>-|TRBD1|13|TRBV25-1|TRBJ1-5
TGTGCCAGCAGTGAAACAGGGGATCAGCCCCAGCATTTT
CASSETGDQPQHF
>few|-|13|TRBV5-1|TRBJ1-5
TGCGCCAGTTCATTGGACACAAATCAGCCCCAGCATTTT
CASSLDTNQPQHF
>-|-|15|TRBV27|TRBJ1-1
TGTGCCAGCAGTTTATACACAGGGAGTAGCACTGAAGCTTTCTTT
CASSLYTGSSTEAFF
>-|TRBD2|16|TRBV7-3|TRBJ2-3
TGTGCCAGCAGCTTAAGAGCGGGGGGGTTCACAGATACGCAGTATTTT
CASSLRAGGFTDTQYF
>-|TRBD2|17|TRBV12-5|TRBJ2-3
TGTGCTAGTGGTTTGGTCCTTACTAGCGGGGGGCGGGATACGCAGTATTTT
CASGLVLTSGGRDTQYF
>few|TRBD1|16|TRBV9|TRBJ1-6
TGTGCCAGCAGCGGTGACAGGGTTCAGAATAATTCACCCCTCCACTTT
CASSGDRVQNNSPLHF
>few|TRBD2|15|TRBV5-1|TRBJ2-3
TGCGCCAGCAGCTTGGTGGGGGGAGGGACAGATACGCAGTATTTT
CASSLVGGGTDTQYF
>-|-|13|TRBV7-9|TRBJ1-2
TGTGCCAGCAGCTTACAGGACTTGAGGGGCTACACCTTC
CASSLQDLRGYTF
>-|-|13|TRBV30|TRBJ1-1
TGTGCCTGTGCCACAGGGTCGAATACTGAAGCTTTCTTT
CACATGSNTEAFF
>-|-|13|TRBV29-1|TRBJ2-2
TGCAGCGTCCAACGGGGAGACACCGGGGAGCTGTTTTTT
CSVQRGDTGELFF
>-|TRBD1|16|TRBV28|TRBJ1-2
TGTGCCAGCAGTAGCCGGGACAGTAAAACCCCCTGGGGGCACACCTTC
CASSSRDSKTPWGHTF
>-|-|18|TRBV4-2|TRBJ2-1
TGTGCCAGCAGCCAAGGGCCTCCAGCGGGCCGATCCTACAATGAGCAGTTCTTC
CASSQGPPAGRSYNEQFF
>-|-|13|TRBV6-1|TRBJ1-6
TGTGCCAGCAGTGAGTTCGTTAATTCACCCCTCCACTTT
CASSEFVNSPLHF